This TCR beta chain was recovered during a study of neurological immune-mediated disorders. This clonotype was seen repeatedly, ten times or more. Germline lookup yields CDR1 MRHNA and CDR2 SNTAGT. CDR3 size: 12 residues. The V and J ends lost 4 bases and 7 bases respectively, with 7 bases between them. Each CDR3 protein gets one entry after TCRdb re-called the 5' RACE reads with MiXCR. The sample consists of about 55,000 distinct CDR3 sequences, about 4% of them appearing once. The rearrangement uses TRBV6-4 and TRBJ2-2; tentatively, D is TRBD2 (6 bases). This receptor was obtained from a man aged 45-65 years with multiple sclerosis. Sequencing used PBMCs. Written as DNA, the CDR3 is TGTGCCAGCAGTGTCGGGGGCGGGGAGCTGTTTTTT. This translates into CASSVGGGELFF.